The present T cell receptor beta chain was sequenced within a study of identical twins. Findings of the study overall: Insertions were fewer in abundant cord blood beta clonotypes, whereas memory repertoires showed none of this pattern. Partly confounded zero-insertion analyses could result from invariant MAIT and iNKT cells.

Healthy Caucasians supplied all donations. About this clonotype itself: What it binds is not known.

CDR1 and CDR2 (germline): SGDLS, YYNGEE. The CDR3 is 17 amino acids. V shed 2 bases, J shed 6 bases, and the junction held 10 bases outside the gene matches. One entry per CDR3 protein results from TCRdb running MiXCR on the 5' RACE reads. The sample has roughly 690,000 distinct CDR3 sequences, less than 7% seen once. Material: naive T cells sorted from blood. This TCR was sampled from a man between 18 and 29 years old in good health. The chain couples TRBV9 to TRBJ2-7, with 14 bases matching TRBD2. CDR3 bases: TGTGCCAGCAGCGTCTCTCCGGGACTAGCGGGAGTCGGCGAGCAGTACTTC. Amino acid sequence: CASSVSPGLAGVGEQYF.